This TCR beta chain emerged from a study of blood T cell repertoires in COVID-19. Under the authors' procedure: Scientists estimated how many nucleated cells there were by amplifying reference gene primers. The method was immunoSEQ multiplex PCR; TCRdb's version includes in-frame clones alone and lacks a portion of them. V, J and clone size derive from that table, while D and trimming were established from the DNA sequence. The sample includes approximately 300,000 clones, approximately 86% of them seen just once. Participants, about 18 to 100 years old, spanned about 26 US areas. Donors were grouped by their self-reported clinical history. Germline V CDR1 and CDR2: MNHEY, SMNVEV (reference sequence). V shed 0 bases and J 8 bases; nucleotides not matched to a gene: 4. The CDR3 is made up of 14 amino acids.

Material: PBMCs or T cells enriched from blood (not recorded which). The sequence was collected from a woman in her late teens or twenties who had recovered from COVID-19. The chain employs TRBV27 and TRBJ2-1; 7 bases agree with TRBD2. CDR3 in DNA: TGTGCCAGCAGTTTATCCCTGACTAGCCATGAGCAGTTCTTC. It codes for CASSLSLTSHEQFF.